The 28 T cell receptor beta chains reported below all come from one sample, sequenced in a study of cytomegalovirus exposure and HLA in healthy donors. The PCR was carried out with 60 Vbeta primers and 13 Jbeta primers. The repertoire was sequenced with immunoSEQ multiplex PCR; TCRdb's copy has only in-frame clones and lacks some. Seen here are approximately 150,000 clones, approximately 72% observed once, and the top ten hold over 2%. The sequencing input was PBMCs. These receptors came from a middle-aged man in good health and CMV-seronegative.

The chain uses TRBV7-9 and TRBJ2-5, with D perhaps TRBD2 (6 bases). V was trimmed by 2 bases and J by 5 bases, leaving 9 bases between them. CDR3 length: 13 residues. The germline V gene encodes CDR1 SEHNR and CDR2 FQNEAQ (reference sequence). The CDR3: CASSLWGGETQYF. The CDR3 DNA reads TGTGCCAGCAGCTTATGGGGAGGCGAGACCCAGTACTTC.

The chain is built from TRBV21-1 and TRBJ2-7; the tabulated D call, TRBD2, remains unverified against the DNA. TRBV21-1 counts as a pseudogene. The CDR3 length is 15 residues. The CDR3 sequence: CASSNWGGDYYEQYF. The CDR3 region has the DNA TGTGCCAGCAGCAATTGGGGAGGGGATTACTACGAGCAGTACTTC.

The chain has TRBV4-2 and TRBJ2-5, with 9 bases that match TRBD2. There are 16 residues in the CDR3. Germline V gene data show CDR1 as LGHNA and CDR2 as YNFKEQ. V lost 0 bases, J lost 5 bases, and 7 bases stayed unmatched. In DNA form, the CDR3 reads TGTGCCAGCAGCCAAGATCCCGGGACTAGCCGCGAGACCCAGTACTTC. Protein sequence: CASSQDPGTSRETQYF.

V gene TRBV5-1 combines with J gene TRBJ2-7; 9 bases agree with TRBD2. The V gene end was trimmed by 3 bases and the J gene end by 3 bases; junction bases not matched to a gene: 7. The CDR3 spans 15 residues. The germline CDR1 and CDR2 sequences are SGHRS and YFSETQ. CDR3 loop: CASSWSSGIVYEQYF. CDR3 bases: TGCGCCAGCAGCTGGTCTAGCGGGATCGTCTACGAGCAGTACTTC.

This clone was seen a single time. The CDR3 protein is CASSVETGTSEQYF. In DNA, the CDR3 is TGTGCCAGCAGCGTAGAAACAGGGACGAGTGAGCAGTACTTC. The chain carries TRBV9 and TRBJ2-7, with D maybe TRBD1 (6 bases). CDR1 and CDR2 (germline): SGDLS, YYNGEE. Trimming removed 0 bases at V and 7 bases at J, with 14 bases between. This CDR3 comprises 14 residues.

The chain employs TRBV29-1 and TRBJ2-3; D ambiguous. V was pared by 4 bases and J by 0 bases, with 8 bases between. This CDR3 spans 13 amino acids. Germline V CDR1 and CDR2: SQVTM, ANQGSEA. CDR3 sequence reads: CSVGGISTDTQYF. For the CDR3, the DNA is TGCAGCGTTGGAGGTATTAGCACAGATACGCAGTATTTT.

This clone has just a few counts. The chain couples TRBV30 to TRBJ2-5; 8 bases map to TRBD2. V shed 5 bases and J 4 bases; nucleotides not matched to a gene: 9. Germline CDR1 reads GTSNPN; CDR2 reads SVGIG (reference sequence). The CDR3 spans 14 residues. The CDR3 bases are TGTGCCTGGCAGCGGGAGAGTTCTTTAGAGACCCAGTACTTC. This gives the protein CAWQRESSLETQYF. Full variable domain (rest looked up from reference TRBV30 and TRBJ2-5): SQTIHQWPATLVQPVGSPLSLECTVEGTSNPNLYWYRQAAGRGLQLLFYSVGIGQISSEVPQNLSASRPQDRQFILSSKKLLLSDSGFYLCAWQRESSLETQYFGPGTRLLVL.

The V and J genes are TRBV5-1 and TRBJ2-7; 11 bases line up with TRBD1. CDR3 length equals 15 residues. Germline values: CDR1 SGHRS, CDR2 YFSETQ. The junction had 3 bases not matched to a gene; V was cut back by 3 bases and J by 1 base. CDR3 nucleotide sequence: TGCGCCAGCAGCTGGGGGACAGGGGGTTCCTACGAGCAGTACTTC. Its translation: CASSWGTGGSYEQYF.

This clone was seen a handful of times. The CDR3 reads CASSSQGDGEAFF. The CDR3 DNA reads as TGCGCCAGCAGCTCACAGGGAGACGGTGAAGCTTTCTTT. The genes are TRBV5-1 and TRBJ1-1; D possibly corresponds to TRBD1 (6 bases). This CDR3 has 13 amino acids. Germline CDR1 is SGHRS and CDR2 is YFSETQ. The V gene lost 3 bases and the J gene lost 7 bases, with 13 bases spanning the gap.

The CDR3 protein is CASSPQRQLGNTEAFF. In DNA form, the CDR3 reads TGTGCCAGCAGCCCCCAGAGACAGTTAGGGAACACTGAAGCTTTCTTT. The chain has TRBV7-9 and TRBJ1-1; D may be TRBD1 (5 bases). The CDR3 sequence is 16 residues long. The V end was cut by 5 bases, the J end by 1 base, with 17 bases between. CDR1 and CDR2 from the germline V gene are SEHNR and FQNEAQ (reference sequence). The whole variable domain, remainder taken from reference TRBV7-9 and TRBJ1-1, is DTGVSQNPRHKITKRGQNVTFRCDPISEHNRLYWYRQTLGQGPEFLTYFQNEAQLEKSRLLSDRFSAERPKGSFSTLEIQRTEQGDSAMYLCASSPQRQLGNTEAFFGQGTRLTVV.

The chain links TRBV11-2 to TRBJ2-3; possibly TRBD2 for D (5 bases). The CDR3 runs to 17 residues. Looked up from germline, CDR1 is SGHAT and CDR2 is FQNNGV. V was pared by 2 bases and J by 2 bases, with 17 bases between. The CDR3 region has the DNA TGTGCCAGCAGCTTATCTCTCGCGGAGGCGTTCACAGATACGCAGTATTTT. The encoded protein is CASSLSLAEAFTDTQYF.

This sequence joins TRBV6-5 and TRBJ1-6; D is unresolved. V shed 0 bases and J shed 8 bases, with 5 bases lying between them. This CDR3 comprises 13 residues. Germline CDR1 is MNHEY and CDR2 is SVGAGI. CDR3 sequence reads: CASSYSRDSPLHF. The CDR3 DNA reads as TGTGCCAGCAGTTACTCGCGGGATTCACCCCTCCACTTT.

CDR3 in amino acids: CSVEDGSGNTEAFF. CDR3 coding DNA: TGCAGCGTTGAAGATGGTTCGGGGAACACTGAAGCTTTCTTT. The rearrangement uses TRBV29-1 and TRBJ1-1, with D hard to call. The V end lost 0 bases, the J end lost 1 base, and 9 bases lay between the germline ends. This CDR3 comprises 14 residues. Germline V CDR1 and CDR2: SQVTM, ANQGSEA.

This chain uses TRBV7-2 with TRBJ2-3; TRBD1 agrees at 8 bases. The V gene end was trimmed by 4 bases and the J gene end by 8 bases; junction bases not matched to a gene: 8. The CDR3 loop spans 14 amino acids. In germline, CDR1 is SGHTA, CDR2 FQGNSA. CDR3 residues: CASSYFAGGRTQYF. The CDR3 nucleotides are TGTGCCAGCAGCTATTTCGCAGGGGGCCGTACGCAGTATTTT.

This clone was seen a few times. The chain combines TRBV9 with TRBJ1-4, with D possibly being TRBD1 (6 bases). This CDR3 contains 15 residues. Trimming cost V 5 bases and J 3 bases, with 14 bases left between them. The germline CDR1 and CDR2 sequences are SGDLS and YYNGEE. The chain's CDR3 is CASSTGGRPNEKLFF. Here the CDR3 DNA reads TGTGCCAGCAGTACGGGGGGCAGACCTAATGAAAAACTGTTTTTT.

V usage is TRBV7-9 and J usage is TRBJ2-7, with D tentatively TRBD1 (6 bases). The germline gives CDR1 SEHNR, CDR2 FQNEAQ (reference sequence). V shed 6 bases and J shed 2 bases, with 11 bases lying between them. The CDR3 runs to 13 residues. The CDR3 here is CASSLDRAYEQYF. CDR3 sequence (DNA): TGTGCCAGCAGTCTGGACAGAGCCTACGAGCAGTACTTC.

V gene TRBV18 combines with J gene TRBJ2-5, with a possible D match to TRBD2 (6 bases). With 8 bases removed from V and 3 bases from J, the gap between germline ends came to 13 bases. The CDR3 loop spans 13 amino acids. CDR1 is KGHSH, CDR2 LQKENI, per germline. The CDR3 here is CASPEEGKETQYF. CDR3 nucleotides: TGTGCCAGCCCCGAGGAGGGTAAAGAGACCCAGTACTTC.

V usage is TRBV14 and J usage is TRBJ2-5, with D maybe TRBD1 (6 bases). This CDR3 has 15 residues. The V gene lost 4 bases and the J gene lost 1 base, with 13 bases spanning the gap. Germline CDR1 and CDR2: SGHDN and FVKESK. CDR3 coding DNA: TGTGCCAGCAGCCCCCTCAGGGGCGGCCAAGAGACCCAGTACTTC. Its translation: CASSPLRGGQETQYF. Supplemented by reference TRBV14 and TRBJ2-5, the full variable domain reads EAGVTQFPSHSVIEKGQTVTLRCDPISGHDNLYWYRRVMGKEIKFLLHFVKESKQDESGMPNNRFLAERTGGTYSTLKVQPAELEDSGVYFCASSPLRGGQETQYFGPGTRLLVL.

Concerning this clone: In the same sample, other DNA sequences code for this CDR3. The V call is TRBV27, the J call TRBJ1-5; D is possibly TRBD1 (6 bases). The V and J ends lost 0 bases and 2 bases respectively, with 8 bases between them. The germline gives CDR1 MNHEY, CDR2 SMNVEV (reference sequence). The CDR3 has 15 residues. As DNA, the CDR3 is TGTGCCAGCAGTTTATCCAGGGGAGGCAATCAGCCCCAGCATTTT. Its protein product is CASSLSRGGNQPQHF.

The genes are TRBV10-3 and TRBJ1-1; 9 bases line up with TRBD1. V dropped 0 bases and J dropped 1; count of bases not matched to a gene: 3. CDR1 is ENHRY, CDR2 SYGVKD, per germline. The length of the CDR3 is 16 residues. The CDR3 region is CAISESGQGENTEAFF. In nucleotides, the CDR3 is TGTGCCATCAGTGAGTCGGGACAGGGTGAGAACACTGAAGCTTTCTTT.

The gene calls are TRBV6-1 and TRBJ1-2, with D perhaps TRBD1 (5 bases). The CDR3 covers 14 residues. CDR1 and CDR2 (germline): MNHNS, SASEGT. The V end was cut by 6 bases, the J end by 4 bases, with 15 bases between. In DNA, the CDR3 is TGTGCCAGCAGCCAAGTGGGGGGGACCTATGGCTACACCTTC. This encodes CASSQVGGTYGYTF.

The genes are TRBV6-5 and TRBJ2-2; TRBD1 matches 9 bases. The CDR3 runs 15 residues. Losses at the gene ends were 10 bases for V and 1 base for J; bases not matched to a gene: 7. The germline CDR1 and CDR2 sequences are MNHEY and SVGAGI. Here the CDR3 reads CATSRDRVNTGELFF. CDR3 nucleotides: TGTGCCACGTCCCGGGACAGGGTGAACACCGGGGAGCTGTTTTTT.

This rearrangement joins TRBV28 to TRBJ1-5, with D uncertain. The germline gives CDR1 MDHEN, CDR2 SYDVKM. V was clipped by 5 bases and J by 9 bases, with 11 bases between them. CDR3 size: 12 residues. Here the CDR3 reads CASSDIRGPQHF. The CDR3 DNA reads TGTGCCAGCAGTGACATCCGTGGGCCCCAGCATTTT.

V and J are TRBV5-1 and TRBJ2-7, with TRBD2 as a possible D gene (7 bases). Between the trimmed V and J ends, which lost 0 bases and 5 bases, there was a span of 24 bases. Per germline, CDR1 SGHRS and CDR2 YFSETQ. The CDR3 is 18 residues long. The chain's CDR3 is CASSLGFGGGGVRDEQYF. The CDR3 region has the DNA TGCGCCAGCAGCTTGGGATTTGGGGGCGGGGGAGTCCGCGACGAGCAGTACTTC. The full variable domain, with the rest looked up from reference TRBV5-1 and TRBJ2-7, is KAGVTQTPRYLIKTRGQQVTLSCSPISGHRSVSWYQQTPGQGLQFLFEYFSETQRNKGNFPGRFSGRQFSNSRSEMNVSTLELGDSALYLCASSLGFGGGGVRDEQYFGPGTRLTVT.

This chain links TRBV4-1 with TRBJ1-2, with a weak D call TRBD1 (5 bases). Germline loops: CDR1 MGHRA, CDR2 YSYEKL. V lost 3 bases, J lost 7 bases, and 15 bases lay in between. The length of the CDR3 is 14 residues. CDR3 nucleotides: TGCGCCAGCAGCCACTCAAGAGGAGGGACTGGCTACACCTTC. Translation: CASSHSRGGTGYTF.

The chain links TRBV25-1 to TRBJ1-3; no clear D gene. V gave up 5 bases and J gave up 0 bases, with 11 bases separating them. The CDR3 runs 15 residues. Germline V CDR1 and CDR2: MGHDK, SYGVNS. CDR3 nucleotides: TGTGCCAGCAGTAAGGGTGGGAGCTCTGGAAACACCATATATTTT. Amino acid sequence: CASSKGGSSGNTIYF. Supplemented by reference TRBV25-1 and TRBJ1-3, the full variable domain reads EADIYQTPRYLVIGTGKKITLECSQTMGHDKMYWYQQDPGMELHLIHYSYGVNSTEKGDLSSESTVSRIRTEHFPLTLESARPSHTSQYLCASSKGGSSGNTIYFGEGSWLTVV.

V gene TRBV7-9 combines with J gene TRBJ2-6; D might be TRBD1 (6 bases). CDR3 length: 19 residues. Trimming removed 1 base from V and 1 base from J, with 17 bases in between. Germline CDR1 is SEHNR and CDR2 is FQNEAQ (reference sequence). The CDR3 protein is CASSLVSGVFLSGANVLTF. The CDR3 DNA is TGTGCCAGCAGCTTAGTTTCAGGGGTGTTCTTGTCTGGGGCCAACGTCCTGACTTTC.

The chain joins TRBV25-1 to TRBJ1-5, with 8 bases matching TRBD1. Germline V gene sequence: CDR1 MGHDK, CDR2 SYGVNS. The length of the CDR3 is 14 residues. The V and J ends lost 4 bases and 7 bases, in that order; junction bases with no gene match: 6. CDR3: CASSAAGGHQPQHF. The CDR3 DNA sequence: TGTGCCAGCAGTGCGGCAGGGGGCCACCAGCCCCAGCATTTT.